This T cell receptor (beta chain) was sequenced in a study of blood T cells in healthy people across ages. Points from the study as a whole: Not knowing donor CMV status may have confounded expanded clonotype changes. More naive CD4+ cells and higher diversity marked long-lived donors relative to aged donors.

It was with a sample-barcoded 5' primer and a J-beta primer mix that a second PCR of roughly 6 to 11 cycles was run. TCRdb reprocessed the 5' RACE reads via MiXCR and lists one record per CDR3 protein. The sample lists around 650,000 distinct CDR3 sequences; 35% to 50% were seen once. Worth noting for this clonotype: Its antigen is unknown. A read error is possible here, since a much larger clone lies one base away.

RNA extraction gave at least 5 micrograms of total RNA per sample. The material sequenced was blood. This TCR was recovered from a man of 80 years or more in good health.

CDR3 nucleotide sequence: TGCAGCGGGGGGCCAGGGATCAATGAGCAGTACTTC. This sequence encodes CSGGPGINEQYF. This chain joins TRBV29-1 and TRBJ2-7; TRBD1 is a possible D gene (6 bases). This CDR3 has 12 residues. Trimming left V 7 bases short and J 7 bases short, with 17 bases between. From germline, CDR1 is SQVTM and CDR2 ANQGSEA.